This TCR beta chain is drawn from a study of blood T cell repertoires in COVID-19. About the research overall: From T cells, B-cell-depleted T cells, or PBMCs came the material, which was cDNA or gDNA.

The V gene's germline CDR1 is SGHNT and CDR2 YENEEA. The CDR3 length is 19 residues. J lost 4 bases, V lost 1 base, and 14 bases had no gene match. Original handling: Reference gene primer amplification gave nucleated cell count estimates. Measured with immunoSEQ multiplex PCR; TCRdb has only the in-frame clones, and not every one. D and trimming were read from the DNA, whereas the V and J calls and clone size are those reported in that table. The sample yields about 41,000 clones, more than 75% seen once. The source is a human donor in a cohort sampled during active COVID-19. The sample was peripheral blood. The chain employs TRBV11-3 and TRBJ2-7; 12 positions agree with TRBD2. CDR3 bases: TGTGCCAGCAGCTTAGGCATGGCCGCCAGGACTAGCGGGATATACGAGCAGTACTTC. Its translation is CASSLGMAARTSGIYEQYF. The full variable domain, completed using reference TRBV11-3 and TRBJ2-7, is EAGVVQSPRYKIIEKKQPVAFWCNPISGHNTLYWYLQNLGQGPELLIRYENEEAVDDSQLPKDRFSAERLKGVDSTLKIQPAELGDSAVYLCASSLGMAARTSGIYEQYFGPGTRLTVT.